This TCR beta chain was identified during a study of T cell responses to AZD1222 COVID-19 vaccine. Study results and caveats: Sampling that yielded the repertoires occurred only after the peak T cell response. The study found vaccine-associated CD4 TCRs spanning spike, dominant at 160-218 and 743-854.

This CDR3 contains 12 residues. Between the trimmed V and J ends, which lost 6 bases and 9 bases, there was a span of 12 bases. CDR1 SEHNR and CDR2 FQNEAQ come from the germline V gene (reference sequence). Profiled with immunoSEQ multiplex PCR; TCRdb holds only in-frame clones, not every one. The sample lists approximately 120,000 clones, about nine tenths occurring once. The sample holds one count of this clone. No antigen is known for it. This chain links TRBV7-9 with TRBJ1-5; D ambiguous. The clonotype comes from an adult in good health. Sample: peripheral blood, taken on day 0 of AZD1222 vaccination. The CDR3 region is CASSLDVGPQHF. The CDR3 bases are TGTGCCAGCAGTCTTGACGTGGGGCCCCAGCATTTT.